A single sample is the source of the 14 T cell receptor beta chains below, sequenced in a study of a mutant IDH1 vaccine in newly diagnosed glioma. Time point in this sample: week 47, end of study. Vaccine doses each comprised 300 ug of mutant IDH1 20-mer peptide, with topical imiquimod. Repertoires were generated with immunoSEQ multiplex PCR, while TCRdb's copy carries only in-frame clones and drops some. The sample holds more than 35,000 clones, roughly 82% seen once. These receptors have no identified antigens. The specimen comprised PBMCs, sampled from a glioma patient whose treatment included an IDH1 peptide vaccine. Receptors were obtained from a man aged 40-49 years with glioma.

The rearrangement joins TRBV10-3 to TRBJ2-2; TRBD1 is a possible D gene (5 bases). Germline CDR1 is ENHRY and CDR2 is SYGVKD. The CDR3 consists of 14 residues. Trimming stripped 7 bases from V and 7 bases from J, with 16 bases between. The DNA for the CDR3 is TGTGCCATCAATGGGGCCAGGGAAATCGGGGAGCTGTTTTTT. Translating it yields CAINGAREIGELFF.

The chain is built from TRBV6-4 and TRBJ2-7; 7 positions match TRBD1. Germline V CDR1 and CDR2: MRHNA, SNTAGT. V lost 7 bases and J lost 4; bases outside the gene matches: 4. CDR3 length: 12 residues. The CDR3 DNA reads TGTGCCAGCACCGACAGGGTGTACGAGCAGTACGTC. This translates into CASTDRVYEQYV.

This CDR3 is CASSQDQGGEIREQYF. The DNA for the CDR3 is TGTGCCAGCAGCCAAGATCAGGGGGGAGAAATACGCGAGCAGTACTTC. The rearrangement uses TRBV4-2 and TRBJ2-7, with D perhaps TRBD1 (7 bases). Germline CDR1 reads LGHNA; CDR2 reads YNFKEQ. This CDR3 region has 16 residues. Trimming shortened V by 0 bases and J by 6 bases, and 18 bases separated the two germline ends.

This clone has a single count. The chain combines TRBV5-3 with TRBJ2-2, with 11 nucleotides matching TRBD2. TRBV5-3 has ORF status, its function being uncertain. This CDR3 has 16 amino acids. V lost 2 bases to trimming and J lost 4 bases; unmatched junction nucleotides: 4. The CDR3 bases are TGTGCCAGAAGCTTACGACTAGCGGGGATCACCGGGGAGCTGTTTTTT. This sequence encodes CARSLRLAGITGELFF.

This chain uses TRBV28 with TRBJ1-2; 7 nucleotides align to TRBD1. Losses at the gene ends were 5 bases for V and 0 bases for J; bases not matched to a gene: 6. CDR1 and CDR2 from the germline V gene are MDHEN and SYDVKM. The CDR3 consists of 15 residues. Written as DNA, the CDR3 is TGTGCCAGCAGTCCGGGGACAGCGACTAACTATGGCTACACCTTC. Its translation: CASSPGTATNYGYTF.

This clone was observed a handful of times. The chain combines TRBV6-1 with TRBJ1-6, with D maybe TRBD1 (6 bases). The length of the CDR3 is 15 residues. V was trimmed by 3 bases and J by 4 bases, leaving 10 bases between them. CDR1 MNHNS and CDR2 SASEGT come from the germline V gene. This CDR3 reads CASSEPTGYNSPLHF. The CDR3 DNA follows: TGTGCCAGCAGTGAGCCGACAGGATATAATTCACCCCTCCACTTT.

CDR3 protein: CAWSRQGLGEQYV. The CDR3 region has the DNA TGTGCCTGGAGTAGACAGGGGCTGGGGGAGCAGTACGTC. The chain combines TRBV30 with TRBJ2-7; 8 nucleotides match TRBD1. In germline, CDR1 is GTSNPN, CDR2 SVGIG (reference sequence). This CDR3 region has 13 residues. The V and J ends lost 2 bases and 7 bases, in that order; junction bases with no gene match: 7.

J is TRBJ2-7 and V is TRBV28; 7 bases are a match to TRBD1. Germline CDR1 MDHEN, CDR2 SYDVKM. The length of the CDR3 is 15 residues. Losses at the gene ends were 6 bases for V and 0 bases for J; bases not matched to a gene: 8. CDR3 bases: TGTGCCAGCAGCATACTACAGGGGAGCTCCTACGAGCAGTACTTC. Residues: CASSILQGSSYEQYF. The full variable domain, its missing parts supplied by reference TRBV28 and TRBJ2-7, is DVKVTQSSRYLVKRTGEKVFLECVQDMDHENMFWYRQDPGLGLRLIYFSYDVKMKEKGDIPEGYSVSREKKERFSLILESASTNQTSMYLCASSILQGSSYEQYFGPGTRLTVT.

This clone is a singleton in its sample. V gene TRBV15 combines with J gene TRBJ1-2, with 7 positions matching TRBD1. The length of the CDR3 is 15 residues. The germline gives CDR1 LNHNV, CDR2 YYDKDF (reference sequence). V trimming: 1 base; J trimming: 2 bases; junction bases outside the gene matches: 4. CDR3 sequence: CATSRGLTGNYGYTF. DNA for the CDR3: TGTGCCACCAGCAGAGGCTTGACAGGGAACTATGGCTACACCTTC.

The chain has TRBV2 and TRBJ2-7; 9 positions match TRBD2. V lost 0 bases to trimming and J lost 1 base; unmatched junction nucleotides: 4. Germline V gives CDR1 SNHLY, CDR2 FYNNEI. The CDR3 length is 16 residues. CDR3 DNA sequence: TGTGCCAGCAGTGAAGCCGGTAGCGGGAGATCCTACGAGCAGTACGTC. This codes for CASSEAGSGRSYEQYV.

The chain couples TRBV11-3 to TRBJ2-1; 10 bases fit TRBD2. The CDR3 spans 18 residues. Germline CDR1 and CDR2: SGHNT and YENEEA. V shed 5 bases and J 0 bases; nucleotides not matched to a gene: 10. CDR3 region: CASSRGLAEGSSYNEQFF. The CDR3 DNA follows: TGTGCCAGCAGCCGAGGACTAGCGGAGGGAAGCTCCTACAATGAGCAGTTCTTC. The full variable domain, in which reference TRBV11-3 and TRBJ2-1 provide the parts outside the CDR3, is EAGVVQSPRYKIIEKKQPVAFWCNPISGHNTLYWYLQNLGQGPELLIRYENEEAVDDSQLPKDRFSAERLKGVDSTLKIQPAELGDSAVYLCASSRGLAEGSSYNEQFFGPGTRLTVL.

The chain recombines TRBV7-2 with TRBJ2-2; 7 bases fit TRBD1. Trimming at V came to 7 bases and at J to 5 bases, leaving 7 bases not matched to a gene. The CDR3 sequence is 14 residues long. The V gene's germline CDR1 is SGHTA and CDR2 FQGNSA. CDR3 sequence: CASTLRQGTGELFF. The CDR3 bases are TGTGCCAGCACCCTTCGACAGGGAACCGGGGAGCTGTTTTTT.

The CDR3 coding sequence is TGTGCTAGTGGTCCGCCGGGACTAGCGGGAGGCGTCATAGAGCAGTTCTTC. Amino acid sequence: CASGPPGLAGGVIEQFF. The chain has TRBV12-5 and TRBJ2-1; 15 bases fit TRBD2. Trimming took 5 bases from V and 10 from J; bases not matched to a gene: 12. This CDR3 comprises 17 residues. CDR1 and CDR2 from the germline V gene are LGHNT and FRNRAP.

J is TRBJ1-5 and V is TRBV6-1; maybe TRBD1 (6 bases). V was shortened by 3 bases and J by 6 bases, with 12 bases between the two germline ends. The CDR3 has 14 residues. CDR1 MNHNS and CDR2 SASEGT come from the germline V gene. CDR3 DNA sequence: TGTGCCAGCAGTGATTGGGGGGGCGGTCAGCCCCAGCATTTT. This sequence encodes CASSDWGGGQPQHF.